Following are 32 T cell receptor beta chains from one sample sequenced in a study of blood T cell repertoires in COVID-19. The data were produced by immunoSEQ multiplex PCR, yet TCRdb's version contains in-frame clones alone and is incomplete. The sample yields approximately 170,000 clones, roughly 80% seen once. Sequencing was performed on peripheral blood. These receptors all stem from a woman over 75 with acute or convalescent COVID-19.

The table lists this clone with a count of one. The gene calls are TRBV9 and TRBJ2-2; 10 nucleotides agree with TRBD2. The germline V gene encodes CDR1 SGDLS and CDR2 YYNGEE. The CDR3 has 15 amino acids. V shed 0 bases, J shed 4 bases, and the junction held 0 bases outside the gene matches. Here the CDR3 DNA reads TGTGCCAGCAGCGTAGCTAGCGGGGGCACCGGGGAGCTGTTTTTT. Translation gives CASSVASGGTGELFF.

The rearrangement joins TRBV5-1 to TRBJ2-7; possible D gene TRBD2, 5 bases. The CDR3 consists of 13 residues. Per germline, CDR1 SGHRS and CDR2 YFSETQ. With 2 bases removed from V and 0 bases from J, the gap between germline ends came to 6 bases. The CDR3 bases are TGCGCCAGCAGCTTCGAGGGCTCCTACGAGCAGTACTTC. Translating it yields CASSFEGSYEQYF.

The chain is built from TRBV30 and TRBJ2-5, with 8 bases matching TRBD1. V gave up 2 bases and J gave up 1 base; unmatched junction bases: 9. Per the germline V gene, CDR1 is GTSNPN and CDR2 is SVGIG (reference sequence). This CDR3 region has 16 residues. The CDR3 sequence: CAWSTSRRGLQETQYF. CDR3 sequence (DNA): TGTGCCTGGAGTACCTCCCGCAGGGGGCTCCAAGAGACCCAGTACTTC.

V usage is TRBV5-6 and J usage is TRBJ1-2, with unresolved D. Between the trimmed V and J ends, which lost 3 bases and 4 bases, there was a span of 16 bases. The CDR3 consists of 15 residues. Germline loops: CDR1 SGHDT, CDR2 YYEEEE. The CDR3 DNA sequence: TGTGCCAGCAGCTCTGCTTTACAGTCCCGCTATGGCTACACCTTC. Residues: CASSSALQSRYGYTF.

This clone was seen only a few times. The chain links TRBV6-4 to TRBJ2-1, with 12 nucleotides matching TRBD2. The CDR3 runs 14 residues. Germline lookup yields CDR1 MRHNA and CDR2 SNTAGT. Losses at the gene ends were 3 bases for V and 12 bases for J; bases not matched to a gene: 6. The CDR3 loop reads CASSEASGRASQFF. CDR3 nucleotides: TGTGCCAGCAGTGAGGCTAGCGGGAGGGCCTCGCAGTTCTTC.

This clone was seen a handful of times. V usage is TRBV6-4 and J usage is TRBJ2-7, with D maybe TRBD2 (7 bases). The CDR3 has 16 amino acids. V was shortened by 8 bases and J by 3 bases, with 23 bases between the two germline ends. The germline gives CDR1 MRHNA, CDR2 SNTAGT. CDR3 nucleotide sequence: TGTGCCAGCGTGAACGCAGGGGAGGGGATCTACTACGAGCAGTACTTC. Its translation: CASVNAGEGIYYEQYF.

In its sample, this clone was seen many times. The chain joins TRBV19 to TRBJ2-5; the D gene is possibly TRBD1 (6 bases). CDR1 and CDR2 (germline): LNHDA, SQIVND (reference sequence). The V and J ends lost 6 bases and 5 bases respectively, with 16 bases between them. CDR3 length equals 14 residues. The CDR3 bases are TGTGCCAGTAGGATGCAACAGGGTCAGGAGACCCAGTACTTC. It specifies CASRMQQGQETQYF. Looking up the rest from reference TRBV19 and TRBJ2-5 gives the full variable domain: DGGITQSPKYLFRKEGQNVTLSCEQNLNHDAMYWYRQDPGQGLRLIYYSQIVNDFQKGDIAEGYSVSREKKESFPLTVTSAQKNPTAFYLCASRMQQGQETQYFGPGTRLLVL.

CDR3 coding DNA: TGTGCCAGTACCAACCGGGCCCGGAGGAGGAGCACTGAAGCTTTCTTT. This encodes CASTNRARRRSTEAFF. The V call is TRBV19, the J call TRBJ1-1; no clear D. Trimming shortened V by 7 bases and J by 4 bases, and 22 bases separated the two germline ends. The germline V gene has CDR1 LNHDA and CDR2 SQIVND (reference sequence). The CDR3 consists of 16 residues.

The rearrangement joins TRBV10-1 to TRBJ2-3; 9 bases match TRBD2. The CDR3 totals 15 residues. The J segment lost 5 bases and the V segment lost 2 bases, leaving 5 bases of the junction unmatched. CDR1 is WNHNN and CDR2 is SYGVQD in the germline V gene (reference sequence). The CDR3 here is CASSEAGGQGDTQYF. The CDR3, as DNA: TGCGCCAGCAGTGAGGCGGGAGGGCAAGGAGATACGCAGTATTTT.

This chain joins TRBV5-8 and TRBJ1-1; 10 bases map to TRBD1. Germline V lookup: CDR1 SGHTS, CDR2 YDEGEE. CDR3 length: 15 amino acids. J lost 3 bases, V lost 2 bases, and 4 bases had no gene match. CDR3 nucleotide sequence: TGTGCCAGCAGCTTCCGGGACAGGGGTTACACTGAAGCTTTCTTT. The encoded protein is CASSFRDRGYTEAFF.

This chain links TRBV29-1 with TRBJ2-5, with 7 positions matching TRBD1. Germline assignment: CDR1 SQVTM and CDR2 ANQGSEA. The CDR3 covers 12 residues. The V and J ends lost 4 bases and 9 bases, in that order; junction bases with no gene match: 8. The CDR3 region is CSVGRTGDPQYF. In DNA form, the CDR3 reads TGCAGCGTTGGAAGGACAGGAGACCCCCAGTACTTC.

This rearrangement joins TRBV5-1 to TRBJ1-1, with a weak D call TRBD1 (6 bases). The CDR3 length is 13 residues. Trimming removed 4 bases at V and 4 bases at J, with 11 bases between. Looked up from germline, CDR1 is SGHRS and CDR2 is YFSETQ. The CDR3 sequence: CASSQGQSTEAFF. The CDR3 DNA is TGCGCCAGCAGCCAAGGACAGAGCACTGAAGCTTTCTTT.

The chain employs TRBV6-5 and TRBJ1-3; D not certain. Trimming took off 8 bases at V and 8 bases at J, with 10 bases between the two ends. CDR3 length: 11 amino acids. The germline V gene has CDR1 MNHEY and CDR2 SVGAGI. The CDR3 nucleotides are TGTGCCAGCGGAGAGGGATACACCATATATTTT. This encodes CASGEGYTIYF.

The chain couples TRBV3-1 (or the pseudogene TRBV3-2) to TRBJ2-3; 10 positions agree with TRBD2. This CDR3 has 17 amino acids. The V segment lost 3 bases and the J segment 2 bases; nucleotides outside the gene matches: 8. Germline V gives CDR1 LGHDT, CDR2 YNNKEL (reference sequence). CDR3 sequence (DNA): TGTGCCAGCAGCCATTGGCCTAGCGGGGGCTCCACAGATACGCAGTATTTT. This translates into CASSHWPSGGSTDTQYF.

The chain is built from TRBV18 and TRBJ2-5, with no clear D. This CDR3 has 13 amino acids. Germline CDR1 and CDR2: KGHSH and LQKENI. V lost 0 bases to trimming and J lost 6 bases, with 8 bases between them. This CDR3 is CASSPPPPKTQYF. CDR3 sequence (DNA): TGTGCCAGCTCACCACCACCCCCTAAGACCCAGTACTTC.

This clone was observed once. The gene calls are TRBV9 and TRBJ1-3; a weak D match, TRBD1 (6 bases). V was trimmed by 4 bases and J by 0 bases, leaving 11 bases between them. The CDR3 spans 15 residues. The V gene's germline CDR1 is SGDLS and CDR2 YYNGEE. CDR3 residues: CASSPTGFSGNTIYF. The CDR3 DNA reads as TGTGCCAGCAGCCCAACAGGGTTCTCTGGAAACACCATATATTTT.

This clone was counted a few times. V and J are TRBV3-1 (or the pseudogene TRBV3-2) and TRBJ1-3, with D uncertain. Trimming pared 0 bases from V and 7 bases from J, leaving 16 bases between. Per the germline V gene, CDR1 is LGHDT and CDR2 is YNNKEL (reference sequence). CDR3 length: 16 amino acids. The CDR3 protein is CASSQDVRTPSNTIYF. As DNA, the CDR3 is TGTGCCAGCAGCCAAGACGTGAGGACTCCGTCCAACACCATATATTTT.

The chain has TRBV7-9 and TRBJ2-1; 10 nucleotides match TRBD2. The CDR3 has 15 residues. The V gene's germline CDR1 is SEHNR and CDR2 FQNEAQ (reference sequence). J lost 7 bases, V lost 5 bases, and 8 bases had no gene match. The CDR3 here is CASSTTSGHPNEQFF. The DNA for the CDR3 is TGTGCCAGCAGCACGACTAGCGGGCACCCGAATGAGCAGTTCTTC.

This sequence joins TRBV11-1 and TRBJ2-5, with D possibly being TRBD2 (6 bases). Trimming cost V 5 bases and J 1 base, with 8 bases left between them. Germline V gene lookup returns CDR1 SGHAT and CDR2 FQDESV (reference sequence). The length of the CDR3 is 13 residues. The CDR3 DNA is TGTGCCAGCAGCCGGGGGTTCCAAGAGACCCAGTACTTC. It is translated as CASSRGFQETQYF.

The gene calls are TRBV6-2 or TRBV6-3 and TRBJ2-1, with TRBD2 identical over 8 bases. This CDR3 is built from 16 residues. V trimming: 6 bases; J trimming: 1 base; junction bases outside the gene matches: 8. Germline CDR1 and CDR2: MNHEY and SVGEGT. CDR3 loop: CASSPGVAGSYNEQFF. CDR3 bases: TGTGCCAGCAGCCCTGGGGTAGCGGGATCCTACAATGAGCAGTTCTTC.

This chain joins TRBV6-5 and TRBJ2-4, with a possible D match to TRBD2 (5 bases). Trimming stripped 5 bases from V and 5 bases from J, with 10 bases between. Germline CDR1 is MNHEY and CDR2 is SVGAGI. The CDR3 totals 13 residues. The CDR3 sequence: CASSRGRQNIQYF. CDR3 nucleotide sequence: TGTGCCAGCAGTCGGGGTCGTCAAAACATTCAGTACTTC.

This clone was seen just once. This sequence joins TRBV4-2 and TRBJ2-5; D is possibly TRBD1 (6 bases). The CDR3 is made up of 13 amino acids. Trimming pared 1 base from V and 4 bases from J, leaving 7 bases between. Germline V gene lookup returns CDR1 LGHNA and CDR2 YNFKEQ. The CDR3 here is CASSQVGAETQYF. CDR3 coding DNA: TGTGCCAGCAGCCAAGTGGGGGCAGAGACCCAGTACTTC.

The CDR3 bases are TGTGCCAGTAGTATTTGGCCAGGGGGCCACTATGGCTACACCTTC. As protein: CASSIWPGGHYGYTF. The J gene is TRBJ1-2, the V gene TRBV19; 8 bases map to TRBD1. CDR1 LNHDA and CDR2 SQIVND come from the germline V gene (reference sequence). The ends lost 3 bases at V and 3 bases at J; junction bases unmatched: 6. There are 15 residues in the CDR3.

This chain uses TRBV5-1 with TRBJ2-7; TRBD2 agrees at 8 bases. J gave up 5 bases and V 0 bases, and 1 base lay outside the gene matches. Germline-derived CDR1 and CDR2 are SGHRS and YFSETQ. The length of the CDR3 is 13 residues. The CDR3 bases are TGCGCCAGCAGCTTGGCGGGAGGGAACGAGCAGTACTTC. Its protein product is CASSLAGGNEQYF.

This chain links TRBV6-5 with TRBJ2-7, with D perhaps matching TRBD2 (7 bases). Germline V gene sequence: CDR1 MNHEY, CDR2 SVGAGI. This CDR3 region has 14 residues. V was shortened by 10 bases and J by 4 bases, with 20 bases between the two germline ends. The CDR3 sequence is CATGLGAGEYEQYF. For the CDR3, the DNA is TGTGCCACCGGCCTGGGGGCGGGAGAATACGAGCAGTACTTC.

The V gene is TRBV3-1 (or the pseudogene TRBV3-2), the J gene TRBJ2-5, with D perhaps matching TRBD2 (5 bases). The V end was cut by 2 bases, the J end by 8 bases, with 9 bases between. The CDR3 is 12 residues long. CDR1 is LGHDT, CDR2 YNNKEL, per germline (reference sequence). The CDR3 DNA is TGTGCCAGCAGCCAAACTAGTCGCACCCAGTACTTC. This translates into CASSQTSRTQYF.

This CDR3 reads CASSMGGIRTTGELFF. CDR3 in DNA: TGTGCCAGTAGTATGGGCGGGATAAGGACCACCGGGGAGCTGTTTTTT. The chain is built from TRBV19 and TRBJ2-2; D perhaps matches TRBD2 (6 bases). The CDR3 covers 16 residues. The V gene's germline CDR1 is LNHDA and CDR2 SQIVND (reference sequence). Trimming took off 3 bases at V and 4 bases at J, with 15 bases between the two ends.

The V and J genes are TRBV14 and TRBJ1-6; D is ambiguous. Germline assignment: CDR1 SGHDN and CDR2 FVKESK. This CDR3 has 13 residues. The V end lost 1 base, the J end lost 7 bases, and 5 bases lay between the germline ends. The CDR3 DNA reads TGTGCCAGCAGCCAAGGGAGGAATTCACCCCTCCACTTT. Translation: CASSQGRNSPLHF. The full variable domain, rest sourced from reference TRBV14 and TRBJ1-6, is EAGVTQFPSHSVIEKGQTVTLRCDPISGHDNLYWYRRVMGKEIKFLLHFVKESKQDESGMPNNRFLAERTGGTYSTLKVQPAELEDSGVYFCASSQGRNSPLHFGNGTRLTVT.

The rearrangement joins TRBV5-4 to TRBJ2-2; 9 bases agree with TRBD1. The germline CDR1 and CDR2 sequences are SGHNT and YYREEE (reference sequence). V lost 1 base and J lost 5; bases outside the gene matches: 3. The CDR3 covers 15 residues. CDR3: CASSLNRGPTGELFF. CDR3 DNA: TGTGCCAGCAGCTTGAACAGGGGGCCAACCGGGGAGCTGTTTTTT.

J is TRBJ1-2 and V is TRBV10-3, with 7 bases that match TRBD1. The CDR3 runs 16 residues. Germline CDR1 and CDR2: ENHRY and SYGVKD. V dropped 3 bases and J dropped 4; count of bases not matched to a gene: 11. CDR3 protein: CAISDPFGQESYGYTF. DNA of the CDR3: TGTGCCATCAGTGACCCCTTTGGACAGGAATCCTATGGCTACACCTTC.

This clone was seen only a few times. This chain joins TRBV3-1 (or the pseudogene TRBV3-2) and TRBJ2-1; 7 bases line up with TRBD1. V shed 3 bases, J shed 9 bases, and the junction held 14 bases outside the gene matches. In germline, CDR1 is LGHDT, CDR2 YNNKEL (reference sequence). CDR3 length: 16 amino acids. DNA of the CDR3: TGTGCCAGCAGCCACAGGGACAGTGGAAATTTTGGTGAGCAGTTCTTC. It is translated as CASSHRDSGNFGEQFF.

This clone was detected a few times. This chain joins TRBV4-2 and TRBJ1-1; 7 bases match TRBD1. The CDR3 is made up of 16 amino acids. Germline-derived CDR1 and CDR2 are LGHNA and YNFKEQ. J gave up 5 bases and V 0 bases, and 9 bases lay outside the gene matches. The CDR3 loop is CASSQEWRTGGTEAFF. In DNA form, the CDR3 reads TGTGCCAGCAGCCAAGAATGGAGGACAGGAGGTACTGAAGCTTTCTTT.